This note documents a single T cell receptor (beta chain) sequence. No antigen is known for it. Base qualities are not recorded, but no much larger clone differs from it by a single base. These data originate in a study of vaccination and CD4 T cells after COVID-19 (dated by TCRdb to between 2021 and 2022). Regarding the research as a whole: Convalescent patients had a positive SARS-CoV-2 result on nasal swab PCR, and of these patients, some ten had mild disease and one had severe disease. In the convalescent cohort there were six males and four females, among whom were two Hispanic individuals, seven Caucasians, two Asians and one multiracial person. Post-vaccine blood samples were collected a median of around 10 weeks after the second vaccine dose, ranging from about 12 to 241 days. Post-COVID blood samples from convalescent patients were collected a median of around 100 days after diagnosis, with a range of 35 to 161 days. Participants received two doses of either the Pfizer-BioNTech BNT162b2 vaccine (n=8) or the Moderna mRNA-1273 vaccine (n=2). In roughly eleven COVID-19 convalescent patients and a handful of infection-naive healthy vaccine recipients, the spike-specific CD4+ TCR repertoire before mRNA vaccination was compared with the repertoire after mRNA vaccination. Culture stimuli were overlapping spike peptide pools from SARS-CoV-2 and from the common cold coronaviruses HCoV-NL63, HCoV-OC43 and HCoV-229E. In control cultures, a CEFX viral epitope pool was used as positive control, an HIV-1 Nef peptide pool was used as negative control, or no peptide was added.

To prepare the library, PCR was applied. At the Johns Hopkins FTIC core, DNA from the cultured CD4+ T cells underwent TCR sequencing with the Oncomine TCR Beta short-read assay. The QIAamp micro DNA kit was used to extract genomic DNA from the cultured CD4+ T cells. Oncomine TCR Beta libraries made from cultured CD4+ T cells were pooled using unique dual indexes and sequenced on an Illumina iSeq 100. The paper's data handling went like this. Non-productive sequences were removed, and CDR3s not starting with C, not ending with F or W, or shorter than 7 amino acids were discarded. Antigen-specific clonotypes were identified with the MANAFEST web application by comparing peptide-stimulated wells with reference and other culture wells. To be called positive, a clone needed an FDR below 0.05, an odds ratio above 5, and a productive frequency above 0.1% in at least two of three replicate wells. A clonotype counted as cross-reactive if it showed significant expansion both in the SARS-CoV-2 spike wells and in at least one common cold coronavirus spike condition. Levenshtein distances (stringdist) and unrooted phylogenetic trees (ape) in R version 3.6.1 were used to assess CDR3 homology. Using fastp trimming at Q25 and MiXCR clonotype assembly, TCRdb reanalyzed the public sequencing data and kept in-frame beta chains. Every CDR3 protein is listed once, alongside the most common genes and DNA of its rows. These V and J calls rely on TCRdb rather than the paper's analysis. The sample table records about 20,000 distinct CDR3 sequences; around 52% of these occur just once. The ten top clones hold approximately 16% of the sample.

Broader findings and caveats from the paper: Nearly all vaccine-specific clones in convalescent patients (304 of 307) were mono-reactive for SARS-CoV-2 spike rather than cross-reactive with common cold coronaviruses. Relatively few convalescent patients were included in the study, and early timepoints after natural infection were not analyzed. Although the median number of SARS-CoV-2-reactive clonotypes went up from roughly 23 after infection to some 38 after vaccination, the increase was not significant. In convalescent patients, a median 86.3% of post-vaccine SARS-CoV-2-reactive clones were detected only after vaccination, and vaccine-specific priming was suggested by this finding.

What the treatment or condition label conveys for this sample: roughly 10-day PBMC culture with coronavirus spike peptide pools or control peptides (ViraFEST assay). The ViraFEST assay was used in the study, in which antigen-specific T cells were expanded with peptide pools and expanded clonotypes were subsequently identified by TCR sequencing. Positive SARS-CoV-2 PCR tests in the convalescent patients dated from March to December 2020, before Alpha, Beta and Delta variants emerged in the United States. Each well held 2.2 million or so PBMCs cultured in IMDM containing approximately 5.3% human AB serum and approximately 9.4 IU/ml IL-2, with 10 ug/ml peptide pools added. Half of the culture medium was replaced with fresh IL-2-containing medium on days 3 and 7. After about 10 days of culture, CD4+ T cells were isolated by negative selection using the EasySep CD4+ T cell isolation kit. Ficoll-Paque Plus gradient centrifugation was used to isolate PBMCs from whole blood, and the isolated PBMCs were then either used fresh or cryopreserved at -140C. Each culture condition was generally run in triplicate wells.

V gives up 2 bases and J gives up 0 bases, and the segment between their germline ends measures 6 bases. Based on the germline V gene, the CDR1 and CDR2 sequences are SGHTA and FQGTGA. The CDR3 spans 14 residues, from the cysteine through the phenylalanine. The read is trimmed to its CDR3 DNA, 42 bases read in frame from base 1. The sample consisted of CD4+ T cells from blood, cultured in vitro. The chain links TRBV7-3 with TRBJ2-3; the D gene cannot be named for sure. This receptor was taken from a human donor who had recovered from COVID-19. The DNA reads as follows: TGTGCCAGCAGCTTATTGGGGAGCACAGATACGCAGTATTTT. This encodes CASSLLGSTDTQYF.